This T cell receptor (beta chain) stems from a study of T cell responses to AZD1222 COVID-19 vaccine. Trimming stripped 7 bases from V and 5 bases from J, with 14 bases between. The CDR3 spans 14 residues. Germline assignment: CDR1 LGHDT and CDR2 YNNKEL (reference sequence). Sequencing was performed with immunoSEQ multiplex PCR; in TCRdb, only in-frame clones are kept and a portion is missing. This sample has fewer than 150,000 clones, with 88% found just once. This sample comprised peripheral blood, obtained 28 days after the second AZD1222 dose. The chain employs TRBV3-1 (or the pseudogene TRBV3-2) and TRBJ2-2; weak D call: TRBD2 (6 bases). The receptor comes from an adult who received the AZD1222 COVID-19 vaccine. Here the CDR3 reads CASTVLAGTGELFF. The DNA for the CDR3 is TGTGCCAGCACCGTATTGGCGGGGACCGGGGAGCTGTTTTTT.